This record looks at one T cell receptor (beta chain) sequence and its context. What it binds is unknown. The table came from immunoSEQ multiplex PCR; TCRdb's copy has only in-frame clones and leaves some out. Seen here are tens of thousands of clones, 60% to 85% observed once, and the top ten hold 25% to 30%. Germline V gene sequence: CDR1 SQVTM, CDR2 ANQGSEA. The CDR3 covers 14 residues. V was clipped by 0 bases and J by 3 bases, with 11 bases between them. This specimen comes from a study of T cell responses to AZD1222 COVID-19 vaccine. Findings and caveats of the study: Spike-specific TCR breadth and depth both grew after two AZD1222 doses. CD4 TCRs covered the whole spike, strongest at regions 160-218 and 743-854. Females made up more of the donors, who were largely white British, and clonal diversity may have come out too low. Repertoire sampling occurred only after the peak T cell response.

Sequencing used peripheral blood, obtained 28 days after the second dose of the MenACWY control vaccine. The V and J genes are TRBV29-1 and TRBJ1-2, with D tentatively TRBD1 (6 bases). The source of this sequence is an adult who received the MenACWY meningococcal vaccine as a control. The CDR3 region has the DNA TGCAGCGTTGAAGACGTGTACAGGGACTATGGCTACACCTTC. This encodes CSVEDVYRDYGYTF. Full variable domain (rest looked up from reference TRBV29-1 and TRBJ1-2): SAVISQKPSRDICQRGTSLTIQCQVDSQVTMMFWYRQQPGQSLTLIATANQGSEATYESGFVIDKFPISRPNLTFSTLTVSNMSPEDSSIYLCSVEDVYRDYGYTFGSGTRLTVV.